This T cell receptor beta chain appears in the sequencing data of a study of cytomegalovirus exposure and HLA in healthy donors. 13 Jbeta primers and 60 Vbeta primers were used for the PCR. Libraries were prepared by immunoSEQ multiplex PCR; TCRdb keeps only in-frame clonotypes and omits some of them. The table lists 90,000 to 120,000 clones, approximately 79% of them singletons. Each of the donors was a healthy bone marrow donor. Study-level findings and limits: Most of the TCR beta V segments (in an earlier analysis) were productive either about 87% or about 30% of the time.

The CDR3 covers 15 residues. The germline V gene has CDR1 MGHRA and CDR2 YSYEKL. The germline V and J ends were trimmed by 0 bases and 4 bases, with 9 bases remaining between them. This clone has only a few counts. The antigen is unknown. This sequence was found in a woman in her forties in good health and CMV-seropositive. V and J are TRBV4-1 and TRBJ2-2; D gene ambiguous. Source material: PBMCs. The CDR3, as DNA: TGCGCCAGCAGCCAAGACCATTTGGCCACCGGGGAGCTGTTTTTT. Its translation is CASSQDHLATGELFF.